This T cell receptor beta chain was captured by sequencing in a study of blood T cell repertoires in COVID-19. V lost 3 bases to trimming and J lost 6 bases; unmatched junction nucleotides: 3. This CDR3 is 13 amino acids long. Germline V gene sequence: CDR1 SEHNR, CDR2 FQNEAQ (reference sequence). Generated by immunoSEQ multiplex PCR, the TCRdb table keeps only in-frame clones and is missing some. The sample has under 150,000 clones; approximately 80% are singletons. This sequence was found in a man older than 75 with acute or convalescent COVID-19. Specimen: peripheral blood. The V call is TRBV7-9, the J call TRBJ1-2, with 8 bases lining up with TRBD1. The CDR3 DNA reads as TGTGCCAGCAGCTTCGGGACAGGAAATGGCTACACCTTC. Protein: CASSFGTGNGYTF. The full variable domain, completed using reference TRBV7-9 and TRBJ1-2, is DTGVSQNPRHKITKRGQNVTFRCDPISEHNRLYWYRQTLGQGPEFLTYFQNEAQLEKSRLLSDRFSAERPKGSFSTLEIQRTEQGDSAMYLCASSFGTGNGYTFGSGTRLTVV.